Listed here are 30 T cell receptor beta chains from one sample, sequenced in a study of cytomegalovirus exposure and HLA in healthy donors. Amplification used 60 Vbeta primers and 13 Jbeta primers. The table came from immunoSEQ multiplex PCR; TCRdb's copy has only in-frame clones and leaves some out. This sample's table reports 90,000 to 150,000 clones. Input material: PBMCs. The source of these receptors is a man aged 18 to 35 in good health and CMV-seronegative.

J is TRBJ1-1 and V is TRBV5-1; D gene uncertain. The CDR3 length is 13 residues. Between the trimmed V and J ends, which lost 4 bases and 3 bases, there was a span of 10 bases. The germline CDR1 and CDR2 sequences are SGHRS and YFSETQ. The CDR3 DNA reads as TGCGCCAGCAGCCGGCGGTTCGACACTGAAGCTTTCTTT. Translation: CASSRRFDTEAFF.

This chain uses TRBV14 with TRBJ2-5; D may be TRBD1 (5 bases). Germline CDR1 SGHDN, CDR2 FVKESK. Between the trimmed V and J ends, which lost 0 bases and 4 bases, there was a span of 15 bases. The CDR3 runs 16 residues. CDR3 in DNA: TGTGCCAGCAGCCAAGATCTAACAGGATGGGGAGAGACCCAGTACTTC. Its protein is CASSQDLTGWGETQYF.

The V gene is TRBV9, the J gene TRBJ2-7; 8 nucleotides align to TRBD1. V lost 3 bases to trimming and J lost 4 bases; unmatched junction nucleotides: 6. Germline V gives CDR1 SGDLS, CDR2 YYNGEE. The CDR3 spans 14 residues. CDR3: CASSARDRMYEQYF. CDR3 bases: TGTGCCAGCAGCGCCCGGGACAGGATGTACGAGCAGTACTTC.

The V call is TRBV2, the J call TRBJ1-2; TRBD1 matches at 7 bases. CDR1 and CDR2 (germline): SNHLY, FYNNEI. The CDR3 runs to 15 residues. Trimming at V came to 6 bases and at J to 1 base, leaving 8 bases not matched to a gene. This CDR3 is CASRPGGQLNYGYTF. The CDR3 DNA reads as TGTGCCAGCAGGCCAGGGGGACAGCTTAACTATGGCTACACCTTC.

The V and J genes are TRBV7-8 and TRBJ1-5; D not certain. Trimming took 3 bases from V and 3 from J, leaving 12 bases between them. From germline, CDR1 is SGHVS and CDR2 FQNEAQ. This CDR3 is built from 15 residues. CDR3 in DNA: TGTGCCAGCAGCTTGGGCCGAAAAAACAATCAGCCCCAGCATTTT. Its protein is CASSLGRKNNQPQHF. Full variable domain (rest looked up from reference TRBV7-8 and TRBJ1-5): GAGVSQSPRYKVAKRGQDVALRCDPISGHVSLFWYQQALGQGPEFLTYFQNEAQLDKSGLPSDRFFAERPEGSVSTLKIQRTQQEDSAVYLCASSLGRKNNQPQHFGDGTRLSIL.

V gene TRBV7-8 combines with J gene TRBJ1-1; the D is unclear. The CDR3 totals 15 residues. Germline CDR1 reads SGHVS; CDR2 reads FQNEAQ. V shed 0 bases and J shed 2 bases, with 10 bases lying between them. The CDR3 DNA is TGTGCCAGCAGCTTAGCGCTGGGGAGAAACACTGAAGCTTTCTTT. Translation: CASSLALGRNTEAFF. Supplemented by reference TRBV7-8 and TRBJ1-1, the full variable domain reads GAGVSQSPRYKVAKRGQDVALRCDPISGHVSLFWYQQALGQGPEFLTYFQNEAQLDKSGLPSDRFFAERPEGSVSTLKIQRTQQEDSAVYLCASSLALGRNTEAFFGQGTRLTVV.

The V call is TRBV4-1, the J call TRBJ1-3, with D perhaps matching TRBD1 (5 bases). CDR1 and CDR2 from the germline V gene are MGHRA and YSYEKL. Deletions cut 0 bases from V and 3 bases from J, with 15 bases between. CDR3 length: 17 residues. CDR3 DNA sequence: TGCGCCAGCAGCCAAGATGCTGGGGGGTTTAGTGGAAACACCATATATTTT. Translation gives CASSQDAGGFSGNTIYF.

This chain uses TRBV2 with TRBJ1-5; 7 bases agree with TRBD1. The V and J ends lost 4 bases and 2 bases, in that order; junction bases with no gene match: 5. CDR3 length: 15 amino acids. The germline CDR1 and CDR2 sequences are SNHLY and FYNNEI. This CDR3 reads CASSGQGGRNQPQHF. DNA for the CDR3: TGTGCCAGCAGTGGTCAAGGGGGCCGCAATCAGCCCCAGCATTTT.

The CDR3 DNA sequence: TGTGCCAGTACTCCGGGACAGGGCCCAGGAAAACTGTTTTTT. Translation gives CASTPGQGPGKLFF. V usage is TRBV19 and J usage is TRBJ1-4; 9 bases are shared with TRBD1. Unmatched junction bases numbered 10, after V lost 7 bases and J lost 10 bases. Germline loops: CDR1 LNHDA, CDR2 SQIVND (reference sequence). The CDR3 covers 14 residues. The whole variable domain, filled in from reference TRBV19 and TRBJ1-4, reads DGGITQSPKYLFRKEGQNVTLSCEQNLNHDAMYWYRQDPGQGLRLIYYSQIVNDFQKGDIAEGYSVSREKKESFPLTVTSAQKNPTAFYLCASTPGQGPGKLFFGSGTQLSVL.

The rearrangement links TRBV5-1 to TRBJ2-5, with TRBD2 matching 8 bases. V shed 4 bases, J shed 1 base, and the junction held 9 bases outside the gene matches. This CDR3 contains 16 residues. Per germline, CDR1 SGHRS and CDR2 YFSETQ. The CDR3 nucleotides read TGCGCCAGCAGCCTGTTGGCGGGGGGCTCCCAAGAGACCCAGTACTTC. Amino acids: CASSLLAGGSQETQYF.

This rearrangement joins TRBV7-2 to TRBJ2-5, with D perhaps matching TRBD1 (6 bases). Germline V gives CDR1 SGHTA, CDR2 FQGNSA. CDR3 length: 16 amino acids. V was pared by 2 bases and J by 5 bases, with 18 bases between. CDR3 protein: CASSLRDGGRGETQYF. The CDR3 DNA follows: TGTGCCAGCAGCTTACGTGATGGGGGCCGGGGCGAGACCCAGTACTTC.

The gene calls are TRBV5-8 and TRBJ2-4; no reliable D call. The CDR3 loop spans 15 amino acids. Between the trimmed V and J ends, which lost 2 bases and 0 bases, there was a span of 9 bases. Germline V gives CDR1 SGHTS, CDR2 YDEGEE. In nucleotides, the CDR3 is TGTGCCAGCAGCTTCAACTTTGGAGCCAAAAACATTCAGTACTTC. Its protein product is CASSFNFGAKNIQYF.

The genes are TRBV9 and TRBJ1-3; 10 bases line up with TRBD1. This CDR3 is 16 amino acids long. The V gene end was trimmed by 0 bases and the J gene end by 4 bases; junction bases not matched to a gene: 4. CDR1 and CDR2 (germline): SGDLS, YYNGEE. CDR3 loop: CASSVADRGPGNTIYF. CDR3 DNA sequence: TGTGCCAGCAGCGTAGCAGACAGGGGGCCAGGAAACACCATATATTTT.

The genes are TRBV15 and TRBJ1-3; D is ambiguous. The ends were cut back, 0 bases at V and 0 bases at J, with 9 bases in the middle. Germline V gene sequence: CDR1 LNHNV, CDR2 YYDKDF (reference sequence). This CDR3 has 16 residues. This CDR3 reads CATSRDSRSSGNTIYF. CDR3 sequence (DNA): TGTGCCACCAGCAGAGATTCCCGGAGCTCTGGAAACACCATATATTTT.

J is TRBJ2-2 and V is TRBV5-4, with 11 positions matching TRBD1. The CDR3 sequence is 17 residues long. The germline V gene encodes CDR1 SGHNT and CDR2 YYREEE (reference sequence). Trimming removed 4 bases from V and 7 bases from J; junction bases left unmatched: 12. CDR3 nucleotide sequence: TGTGCCAGCAGCCCGCCCGGGACAGGGGGTAGAATCGGGGAGCTGTTTTTT. Protein product: CASSPPGTGGRIGELFF. The full variable domain, completed using reference TRBV5-4 and TRBJ2-2, is ETGVTQSPTHLIKTRGQQVTLRCSSQSGHNTVSWYQQALGQGPQFIFQYYREEENGRGNFPPRFSGLQFPNYSSELNVNALELDDSALYLCASSPPGTGGRIGELFFGEGSRLTVL.

To note about this clone: The junction differs from germline at one of its ends, possibly a read error. The chain links TRBV7-7 to TRBJ1-1; D possibly corresponds to TRBD1 (5 bases). The germline V gene encodes CDR1 SSHAT and CDR2 FNYEAQ (reference sequence). This CDR3 is 14 amino acids long. The CDR3 loop reads CASSLVDSNTEAFF. The CDR3 DNA sequence: TGTGCTAGCAGCTTAGTAGACAGCAACACTGAAGCTTTCTTT.

The chain joins TRBV6-1 to TRBJ2-6, with 8 bases aligning to TRBD1. This CDR3 is 14 amino acids long. The germline gives CDR1 MNHNS, CDR2 SASEGT. V gave up 3 bases and J gave up 10 bases; unmatched junction bases: 5. This CDR3 is CASSDGTGTNVLTF. The CDR3 DNA sequence: TGTGCCAGCAGTGACGGGACAGGAACAAACGTCCTGACTTTC.

The chain uses TRBV15 and TRBJ2-2; TRBD2 is a possible D gene (6 bases). V gave up 0 bases and J gave up 5 bases, with 13 bases separating them. This CDR3 comprises 16 residues. The germline V gene has CDR1 LNHNV and CDR2 YYDKDF (reference sequence). The CDR3: CATSRETGGWTGELFF. In DNA, the CDR3 is TGTGCCACCAGCAGAGAAACCGGAGGGTGGACCGGGGAGCTGTTTTTT.

J is TRBJ1-6 and V is TRBV28; TRBD1 aligns across 8 bases. The CDR3 consists of 14 residues. The junction had 9 bases not matched to a gene; V was cut back by 8 bases and J by 9 bases. Per germline, CDR1 MDHEN and CDR2 SYDVKM. CDR3 DNA: TGTGCCAGCGCGCTTACAGGGGGATTTTCACCCCTCCACTTT. Protein sequence: CASALTGGFSPLHF.

The chain carries TRBV19 and TRBJ1-1; D remains ambiguous. This CDR3 has 13 residues. The V gene's germline CDR1 is LNHDA and CDR2 SQIVND (reference sequence). V was clipped by 6 bases and J by 0 bases, with 8 bases between them. The CDR3 loop is CASRVSVNTEAFF. Here the CDR3 DNA reads TGTGCCAGTAGGGTGTCGGTGAACACTGAAGCTTTCTTT.

V is TRBV2 and J is TRBJ2-7; 10 nucleotides match TRBD2. This CDR3 region has 14 residues. From germline, CDR1 is SNHLY and CDR2 FYNNEI. V shed 6 bases, J shed 4 bases, and the junction held 6 bases outside the gene matches. The CDR3 sequence is CASRSGRASYEQYF. In DNA, the CDR3 is TGTGCCAGCAGGAGCGGGAGGGCGTCATACGAGCAGTACTTC.

The chain joins TRBV27 to TRBJ1-4, with TRBD1 identical over 8 bases. Germline V CDR1 and CDR2: MNHEY, SMNVEV (reference sequence). This CDR3 region has 13 residues. J lost 5 bases, V lost 7 bases, and 3 bases had no gene match. This CDR3 is CASTPGGNEKLFF. CDR3 nucleotides: TGTGCCAGCACTCCAGGGGGCAATGAAAAACTGTTTTTT.

V gene TRBV15 combines with J gene TRBJ1-1, with D perhaps matching TRBD1 (6 bases). The CDR3 runs 18 residues. Germline CDR1 LNHNV, CDR2 YYDKDF (reference sequence). V was cut by 0 bases and J by 5 bases, with 22 bases left in between. The CDR3 region is CATSRDFRPRGSGTEAFF. CDR3 nucleotide sequence: TGTGCCACCAGCAGAGATTTCCGGCCGAGGGGGTCGGGAACTGAAGCTTTCTTT. Together with reference TRBV15 and TRBJ1-1, the CDR3 gives the full variable domain: DAMVIQNPRYQVTQFGKPVTLSCSQTLNHNVMYWYQQKSSQAPKLLFHYYDKDFNNEADTPDNFQSRRPNTSFCFLDIRSPGLGDTAMYLCATSRDFRPRGSGTEAFFGQGTRLTVV.

V usage is TRBV9 and J usage is TRBJ2-3, with 10 bases matching TRBD2. With V trimmed by 4 bases and J by 6 bases, 8 bases remained unmatched. CDR3 length: 15 residues. CDR1 and CDR2 from the germline V gene are SGDLS and YYNGEE. The DNA for the CDR3 is TGTGCCAGCAGCCCATCAAGTAGCGGGGGGGATACGCAGTATTTT. The encoded protein is CASSPSSSGGDTQYF.

The chain uses TRBV15 and TRBJ1-2; D is perhaps TRBD1 (6 bases). Germline loops: CDR1 LNHNV, CDR2 YYDKDF (reference sequence). The CDR3 has 15 amino acids. Trimming stripped 1 base from V and 4 bases from J, with 13 bases between. CDR3 bases: TGTGCCACCAGCAGAGGGGAACAGGGCACCTATGGCTACACCTTC. It encodes CATSRGEQGTYGYTF. Drawing the rest from reference TRBV15 and TRBJ1-2, the complete variable domain is DAMVIQNPRYQVTQFGKPVTLSCSQTLNHNVMYWYQQKSSQAPKLLFHYYDKDFNNEADTPDNFQSRRPNTSFCFLDIRSPGLGDTAMYLCATSRGEQGTYGYTFGSGTRLTVV.

The chain couples TRBV9 to TRBJ1-6, with 7 bases identical to TRBD1. Germline V gene data show CDR1 as SGDLS and CDR2 as YYNGEE. This CDR3 is built from 14 residues. The trim removed 4 bases at V and 10 bases at J, leaving 8 bases unmatched. This CDR3 is CASSLTGVGSPLHF. The CDR3 nucleotides read TGTGCCAGCAGCCTAACAGGGGTAGGATCACCCCTCCACTTT.

The chain links TRBV5-1 to TRBJ2-1, with a weak D call TRBD2 (6 bases). Germline V CDR1 and CDR2: SGHRS, YFSETQ. CDR3 length equals 15 residues. Trimming pared 4 bases from V and 6 bases from J, leaving 17 bases between. CDR3 region: CASSTRLEGVNEQFF. The CDR3 coding sequence is TGCGCCAGCAGCACTAGACTAGAAGGGGTCAATGAGCAGTTCTTC.

The chain carries TRBV2 and TRBJ2-3, with D maybe TRBD1 (5 bases). Trimming shortened V by 5 bases and J by 0 bases, and 18 bases separated the two germline ends. Germline CDR1 reads SNHLY; CDR2 reads FYNNEI. The CDR3 contains 17 residues. In DNA form, the CDR3 reads TGTGCCAGCAGTCGAAACCAGGGCACTGGTAGCACAGATACGCAGTATTTT. The encoded protein is CASSRNQGTGSTDTQYF.

The CDR3 sequence: CASSNTGWVGETQYF. The CDR3 bases are TGTGCCAGCAGCAATACAGGGTGGGTGGGAGAGACCCAGTACTTC. The chain carries TRBV27 and TRBJ2-5; D is perhaps TRBD1 (6 bases). V gave up 6 bases and J gave up 4 bases, with 18 bases separating them. CDR3 length: 15 amino acids. Germline loops: CDR1 MNHEY, CDR2 SMNVEV (reference sequence).

The CDR3 is CASLLDSSSYNEQFF. The CDR3 bases are TGTGCCAGCTTACTGGACTCAAGCTCCTACAATGAGCAGTTCTTC. The chain carries TRBV18 and TRBJ2-1, with a weak D call TRBD2 (5 bases). The V end lost 7 bases, the J end lost 0 bases, and 13 bases lay between the germline ends. The CDR3 has 15 residues. Per germline, CDR1 KGHSH and CDR2 LQKENI.